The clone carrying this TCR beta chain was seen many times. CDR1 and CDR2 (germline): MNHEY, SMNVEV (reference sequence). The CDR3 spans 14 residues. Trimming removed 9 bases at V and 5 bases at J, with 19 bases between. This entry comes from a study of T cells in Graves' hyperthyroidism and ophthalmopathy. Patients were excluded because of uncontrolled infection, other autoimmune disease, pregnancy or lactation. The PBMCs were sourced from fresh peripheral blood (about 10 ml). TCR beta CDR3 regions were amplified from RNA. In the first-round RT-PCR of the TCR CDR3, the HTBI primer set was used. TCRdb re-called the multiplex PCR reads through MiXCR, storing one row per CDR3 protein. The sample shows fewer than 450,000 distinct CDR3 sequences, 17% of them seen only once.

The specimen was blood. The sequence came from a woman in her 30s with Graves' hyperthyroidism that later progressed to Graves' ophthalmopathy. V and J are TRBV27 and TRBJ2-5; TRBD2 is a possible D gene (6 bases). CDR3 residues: CASSLSGQAETQYF. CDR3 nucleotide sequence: TGTGCCAGTTCCCTCAGCGGGCAAGCGGAGACCCAGTACTTC.